This is a list of T cell receptor beta chains from one sample in a study of T cells in Graves' hyperthyroidism and ophthalmopathy. In TCRdb, the multiplex PCR reads were re-called with MiXCR into one record per CDR3 protein. Of about 580,000 distinct CDR3 sequences listed, under 60% are singletons. Sequencing was carried out using peripheral blood or thyroid tissue (not recorded which). Receptors originate from a young woman with Graves' hyperthyroidism. CDR3s include the opening cysteine and the closing phenylalanine or tryptophan. A D gene is named only where the DNA matches it firmly. Only part of the rows carry a size: once, few, many, or a class if the clone is expanded.

size | J | D | V | DNA | CDR3
many | TRBJ2-2 | NA | TRBV12-3/TRBV12-4 | TGTGCCGATGAGGACAGATACACCGGGGAGCTGTTTTTT | CADEDRYTGELFF
many | TRBJ1-2 | TRBD1 | TRBV5-1 | TGCGCCAGCAGCTTGGCCGTCAGGGGGACTAACTATGGCTACACCTTC | CASSLAVRGTNYGYTF
few | TRBJ2-7 | NA | TRBV6-2/TRBV6-3 | TGTGCCAGCAGTCGCCCGGACCCGACTACGAACGAGCAGTACTTC | CASSRPDPTTNEQYF
many | TRBJ1-1 | NA | TRBV5-1 | TGCGTCAGCAGAGACTTGGGGAACACTGAAGCTTTCTTT | CVSRDLGNTEAFF
NA | TRBJ2-7 | TRBD2 | TRBV29-1 | TGCAGCGTGGGGCTAGCGGAGGGCGAGCAGTACTTC | CSVGLAEGEQYF
NA | TRBJ2-3 | NA | TRBV11-1 | TGTGCCAGCAGCTTAGCGCTGAGCACAGATACGCAGTATTTT | CASSLALSTDTQYF
many | TRBJ1-3 | NA | TRBV13 | TGTGCCAGCAGCTTAGACGGGGGCGCCGGAAACACCATATATTTT | CASSLDGGAGNTIYF
NA | TRBJ1-2 | TRBD1 | TRBV11-2 | TGTGCCAGCCGCCCGGGACAGGGTGGCTATGGCTACACCTTC | CASRPGQGGYGYTF
NA | TRBJ2-5 | TRBD2 | TRBV11-3 | TGTGCCAGCAGAGGCAGCGGGGCAGGACAAGAGACCCAGTACTTC | CASRGSGAGQETQYF
few | TRBJ1-2 | NA | TRBV3-1 | TGTGCCAGCAGCCAAGTGGCAGTGCCTAACTATGGCTACACCTTC | CASSQVAVPNYGYTF
many | TRBJ1-2 | NA | TRBV2 | TGTGCCAGCAGTGAAGAGGGCGGCAGAAACTATGGCTACACCTTC | CASSEEGGRNYGYTF
few | TRBJ1-1 | NA | TRBV29-1 | TGCAGCGTGGCCAGGGGCGCATCTGGGACTGAAGCTTTCTTT | CSVARGASGTEAFF
NA | TRBJ1-5 | NA | TRBV6-2/TRBV6-3 | TGTGCCAGCTCCGGGACATATTTTAATCAGCCCCAGCATTTT | CASSGTYFNQPQHF